These 27 T cell receptor beta chains originate from one sample sequenced in a study of STAT3 mutations in large granular lymphocyte leukemia. Findings and limits, study-wide: At least one immunodominant TCR beta clonotype appeared in every T-cell large granular lymphocyte leukemia patient.

These receptors' targets are unknown. TCRdb's copy holds only in-frame clones and misses some; the assay was immunoSEQ multiplex PCR. The data hold 20,000 to 30,000 clones, with 85% to 95% observed a single time. The sequenced sample consisted of peripheral blood mononuclear cells. Source of these receptors: a man aged 40-55 years with T-cell large granular lymphocyte leukemia. Some clones in this sample may be carry-over from other donors' samples.

This chain connects TRBV5-1 to TRBJ1-2; perhaps TRBD1 as D (5 bases). CDR1 and CDR2 (germline): SGHRS, YFSETQ. Deletions cut 2 bases from V and 3 bases from J, with 14 bases between. The CDR3 is 15 residues long. The CDR3 sequence is CASSFLGKQDYGYTF. As DNA, the CDR3 is TGCGCCAGCAGCTTCCTCGGGAAACAGGACTATGGCTACACCTTC.

V gene TRBV5-1 combines with J gene TRBJ2-2; 10 nucleotides align to TRBD2. The CDR3 is 15 residues long. The ends lost 1 base at V and 5 bases at J; junction bases unmatched: 2. Germline values: CDR1 SGHRS, CDR2 YFSETQ. CDR3 bases: TGCGCCAGCAGCTTGAAAGCGGGGGGGACCGGGGAGCTGTTTTTT. Translated, it gives CASSLKAGGTGELFF.

This sequence joins TRBV30 and TRBJ2-7, with TRBD1 matching over 8 bases. CDR3 length equals 15 residues. Germline V CDR1 and CDR2: GTSNPN, SVGIG (reference sequence). J gave up 4 bases and V 2 bases, and 10 bases lay outside the gene matches. The CDR3 DNA reads TGTGCCTGGAGTCCAGGACAGGGCGTTGTGTACGAGCAGTACTTC. This gives the protein CAWSPGQGVVYEQYF.

The V call is TRBV18, the J call TRBJ2-1, with 9 bases identical to TRBD2. The CDR3 spans 16 residues. The V gene end was trimmed by 5 bases and the J gene end by 2 bases; junction bases not matched to a gene: 7. Germline CDR1 reads KGHSH; CDR2 reads LQKENI. In DNA form, the CDR3 reads TGTGCCAGCTCAGAAGTAGCGGGGGTTGCCTACAATGAGCAGTTCTTC. It codes for CASSEVAGVAYNEQFF.

This rearrangement joins TRBV27 to TRBJ1-6, with a tentative D call TRBD1 (6 bases). Germline CDR1 and CDR2: MNHEY and SMNVEV (reference sequence). CDR3 length equals 15 residues. V lost 5 bases, J lost 8 bases, and 16 bases lay in between. The CDR3 spells CASSPYRASHSPLHF. Written as DNA, the CDR3 is TGTGCCAGCAGTCCCTACAGGGCTTCTCATTCACCCCTCCACTTT.

This rearrangement joins TRBV29-1 to TRBJ2-3; D perhaps matches TRBD2 (6 bases). The CDR3 runs to 13 residues. Germline V gene data show CDR1 as SQVTM and CDR2 as ANQGSEA. The ends were cut back, 4 bases at V and 0 bases at J, with 8 bases in the middle. CDR3 DNA sequence: TGCAGCGTTGCGGGACTGAGCACAGATACGCAGTATTTT. It yields the protein CSVAGLSTDTQYF.

This chain joins TRBV6-5 and TRBJ2-2; D gene unclear. The CDR3 covers 13 residues. V was clipped by 5 bases and J by 7 bases, with 11 bases between them. Germline CDR1 reads MNHEY; CDR2 reads SVGAGI. The CDR3 region has the DNA TGTGCCAGCAGTATTCAGAGTTACGGGGAGCTGTTTTTT. As protein: CASSIQSYGELFF.

The V gene is TRBV7-9, the J gene TRBJ2-3; no firm D call. V was clipped by 5 bases and J by 5 bases, with 8 bases between them. The V gene's germline CDR1 is SEHNR and CDR2 FQNEAQ (reference sequence). This CDR3 contains 12 residues. For the CDR3, the DNA is TGTGCCAGCAGCGCGATCAGAGATACGCAGTATTTT. Protein: CASSAIRDTQYF.

The chain recombines TRBV7-9 with TRBJ2-7; a possible D gene is TRBD1 (6 bases). V was shortened by 7 bases and J by 1 base, with 14 bases between the two germline ends. The CDR3 is 14 amino acids. The germline gives CDR1 SEHNR, CDR2 FQNEAQ (reference sequence). In nucleotides, the CDR3 is TGTGCCAGCACACCGGGTGGACAGTCCTACGAGCAGTACTTC. This gives the protein CASTPGGQSYEQYF.

The gene calls are TRBV5-1 and TRBJ1-1; 7 nucleotides agree with TRBD1. The CDR3 length is 14 residues. Germline CDR1 reads SGHRS; CDR2 reads YFSETQ. Unmatched junction bases numbered 4, after V lost 4 bases and J lost 1 base. CDR3 amino acids: CASSLTGANTEAFF. CDR3 bases: TGCGCCAGCAGCCTAACAGGGGCGAACACTGAAGCTTTCTTT.

V usage is TRBV4-3 and J usage is TRBJ1-1; D remains unclear. V lost 0 bases and J lost 2, with 10 bases in between. CDR3 length: 15 amino acids. Germline CDR1 is LGHNA and CDR2 is YSLEER. The CDR3 loop reads CASSQDRVRNTEAFF. Written as DNA, the CDR3 is TGCGCCAGCAGCCAAGATCGAGTCAGAAACACTGAAGCTTTCTTT.

The chain couples TRBV19 to TRBJ2-7, with 8 bases lining up with TRBD1. The CDR3 loop spans 13 amino acids. Germline CDR1 and CDR2: LNHDA and SQIVND (reference sequence). After removal of 5 bases from V and 6 bases from J, the junction contained 6 bases not matched to a gene. In nucleotides, the CDR3 is TGTGCCAGTAGTCCCGGACAGGGAGGCGAGCAGTACTTC. Its protein is CASSPGQGGEQYF.

The chain couples TRBV6-1 to TRBJ1-5; D is ambiguous. There are 13 residues in the CDR3. Per germline, CDR1 MNHNS and CDR2 SASEGT. V lost 9 bases to trimming and J lost 4 bases, with 13 bases between them. In nucleotides, the CDR3 is TGTGCCAGTTCTCGGGAAGGTAATCAGCCCCAGCATTTT. This codes for CASSREGNQPQHF.

The J gene is TRBJ2-7, the V gene TRBV5-1; D might be TRBD1 or TRBD2, each matching 5 bases. V gave up 0 bases and J gave up 0 bases, with 10 bases separating them. Germline CDR1 SGHRS, CDR2 YFSETQ. The CDR3 consists of 15 residues. The DNA of the CDR3 is TGCGCCAGCAGCTTGGTAGGGACCTTCTCCTACGAGCAGTACTTC. It encodes CASSLVGTFSYEQYF.

V and J are TRBV5-4 and TRBJ2-5; 9 positions agree with TRBD1. With V trimmed by 4 bases and J by 4 bases, 20 bases remained unmatched. CDR3 length equals 19 residues. The germline V gene has CDR1 SGHNT and CDR2 YYREEE (reference sequence). This CDR3 is CASSPLGRPDRGQSETQYF. The CDR3 bases are TGTGCCAGCAGCCCGCTGGGTCGACCGGACAGGGGACAATCAGAGACCCAGTACTTC.

The chain couples TRBV30 to TRBJ2-7; D might be TRBD1 (5 bases). From germline, CDR1 is GTSNPN and CDR2 SVGIG (reference sequence). V was trimmed by 3 bases and J by 2 bases, leaving 14 bases between them. This CDR3 contains 14 residues. CDR3 protein: CAWSLGQGPYEQYF. In DNA form, the CDR3 reads TGTGCCTGGAGCCTCGGGCAGGGCCCCTACGAGCAGTACTTC.

This clone was detected once. This rearrangement joins TRBV28 to TRBJ1-5, with D hard to call. The CDR3 sequence is 14 residues long. The V end was cut by 1 base, the J end by 5 bases, with 9 bases between. Germline V lookup: CDR1 MDHEN, CDR2 SYDVKM. The CDR3 protein is CASSLSRSHQPQHF. The CDR3 nucleotides read TGTGCCAGCAGTTTATCCAGGAGTCATCAGCCCCAGCATTTT.

The chain links TRBV20-1 to TRBJ2-7; D gene uncertain. Germline V CDR1 and CDR2: DFQATT, SNEGSKA (reference sequence). The CDR3 spans 10 residues. CDR3 DNA sequence: TGCAGCCCCTTTGAAGGCGAGCAGTACTTC. Translating it yields CSPFEGEQYF.

This rearrangement joins TRBV5-8 to TRBJ1-2; D remains ambiguous. Trimming left V 0 bases short and J 4 bases short, with 7 bases between. This CDR3 comprises 13 residues. Germline CDR1 and CDR2: SGHTS and YDEGEE. The CDR3 region has the DNA TGTGCCAGCAGCTTGGGGACCGCCTATGGCTACACCTTC. It encodes CASSLGTAYGYTF. Full variable domain (outside the CDR3, taken from reference TRBV5-8 and TRBJ1-2): EAGVTQSPTHLIKTRGQQATLRCSPISGHTSVYWYQQALGLGLQFLLWYDEGEERNRGNFPPRFSGRQFPNYSSELNVNALELEDSALYLCASSLGTAYGYTFGSGTRLTVV.

The chain combines TRBV6-5 with TRBJ1-1, with TRBD1 as a possible D gene (5 bases). From germline, CDR1 is MNHEY and CDR2 SVGAGI. The V and J ends lost 1 base and 2 bases respectively, with 8 bases between them. This CDR3 is built from 14 residues. The CDR3 bases are TGTGCCAGCAGTTACTTGGGGGATAACACTGAAGCTTTCTTT. This sequence encodes CASSYLGDNTEAFF.

Of note for this clone: The sample has other DNA sequences that encode this CDR3 too. The rearrangement uses TRBV7-9 and TRBJ1-2; unclear D gene. Germline V gives CDR1 SEHNR, CDR2 FQNEAQ (reference sequence). Trimming removed 3 bases at V and 0 bases at J, with 5 bases between. The CDR3 has 13 residues. The CDR3 DNA sequence: TGTGCCAGCAGCTTGGGAGCTAACTATGGCTACACCTTC. It encodes CASSLGANYGYTF.

The chain carries TRBV7-9 and TRBJ1-1; 7 nucleotides line up with TRBD1. CDR1 is SEHNR, CDR2 FQNEAQ, per germline (reference sequence). The CDR3 runs to 16 residues. V dropped 5 bases and J dropped 1; count of bases not matched to a gene: 10. In DNA form, the CDR3 reads TGTGCCAGCAGCAGCGGACAGGCCCCTTCGAACACTGAAGCTTTCTTT. This sequence encodes CASSSGQAPSNTEAFF.

V gene TRBV6-5 combines with J gene TRBJ1-3, with D perhaps TRBD1 (6 bases). Trimming shortened V by 7 bases and J by 0 bases, and 13 bases separated the two germline ends. The CDR3 spans 15 residues. CDR1 and CDR2 from the germline V gene are MNHEY and SVGAGI. As DNA, the CDR3 is TGTGCCAGCACGGGCAGGGGATTCTCTGGAAACACCATATATTTT. Its translation is CASTGRGFSGNTIYF.

The CDR3 reads CASSPTTGNTEAFF. CDR3 bases: TGTGCCAGCTCACCCACTACAGGGAACACTGAAGCTTTCTTT. The chain employs TRBV18 and TRBJ1-1; a weak D match, TRBD1 (5 bases). Per germline, CDR1 KGHSH and CDR2 LQKENI. This CDR3 has 14 residues. Trimming cost V 3 bases and J 1 base, with 9 bases left between them.

The chain employs TRBV5-6 and TRBJ1-1; D uncertain. The V gene lost 1 base and the J gene lost 0 bases, with 10 bases spanning the gap. Germline values: CDR1 SGHDT, CDR2 YYEEEE. CDR3 length: 15 amino acids. CDR3 nucleotides: TGTGCCAGCAGCTTGTTCGGCAGGCTGAACACTGAAGCTTTCTTT. As protein: CASSLFGRLNTEAFF.

The chain links TRBV4-3 to TRBJ2-7; a weak D match, TRBD1 (7 bases). The CDR3 has 15 residues. Deletions cut 6 bases from V and 2 bases from J, with 17 bases between. The V gene's germline CDR1 is LGHNA and CDR2 YSLEER. CDR3 loop: CASSPASRGAYEQYF. The CDR3 nucleotides read TGCGCCAGCAGTCCCGCGTCCAGGGGGGCCTACGAGCAGTACTTC.

This clone was found once. This CDR3 reads CASRGQGSNYGYTF. CDR3 sequence (DNA): TGTGCCAGCAGGGGACAGGGTTCCAACTATGGCTACACCTTC. The rearrangement uses TRBV6-5 and TRBJ1-2; 9 nucleotides line up with TRBD1. The V gene's germline CDR1 is MNHEY and CDR2 SVGAGI. The CDR3 covers 14 residues. Unmatched junction bases numbered 4, after V lost 6 bases and J lost 2 bases.